A selection of T cell receptor beta chains follows, all from one sample in a study of blood T cells in healthy people across ages. TCRdb called the 5' RACE reads again in MiXCR, with one record for every CDR3 protein. The sample lists around 280,000 distinct CDR3 sequences; less than 30% were seen once. The sample consisted of blood. Receptor source: a woman aged 70-85 years in good health. Both conserved end residues are part of each CDR3. D genes are given only for firm matches. Clone size is shown for a subset of rows, as once, few, many or a class of expanded clone.

clone_size j_call d_call v_call cdr3_aa cdr3_nt
. TRBJ2-1 TRBD2 TRBV20-1 CSAVPSGRVYEQFF TGCAGTGCTGTTCCTAGCGGGAGAGTGTATGAGCAGTTCTTC
. TRBJ2-7 . TRBV3-1 CASSQRGDEQYF TGTGCCAGCAGCCAACGGGGTGACGAGCAGTACTTC
many TRBJ2-3 . TRBV7-9 CASSTTAQYF TGTGCCAGCAGCACCACAGCGCAGTATTTT
few TRBJ2-3 . TRBV19 CASSIGPQTDTQYF TGTGCCAGTAGTATAGGACCCCAAACAGATACGCAGTATTTT
few TRBJ2-6 . TRBV7-9 CASSLGAGGLSGANVLTF TGTGCCAGCAGCTTAGGGGCAGGGGGACTCTCTGGGGCCAACGTCCTGACTTTC
few TRBJ2-7 . TRBV29-1 CSARAGGHNEQYF TGCAGCGCTCGGGCCGGGGGCCACAACGAGCAGTACTTC
few TRBJ1-2 TRBD1 TRBV9 CASSPDPGQNYGYTF TGTGCCAGCAGCCCTGACCCGGGACAGAACTATGGCTACACCTTC
many TRBJ2-7 . TRBV6-1 CASSEMSSYEQYF TGTGCCAGCAGTGAAATGAGCTCCTACGAGCAGTACTTC
few TRBJ1-4 . TRBV12-3/TRBV12-4 CASSPAGPGNEKLFF TGTGCCAGCAGTCCCGCAGGCCCAGGGAATGAAAAACTGTTTTTT
many TRBJ1-2 TRBD1 TRBV12-3/TRBV12-4 CASSLGQGYGYTF TGTGCCAGCAGTTTAGGACAGGGGTATGGCTACACCTTC
few TRBJ1-4 . TRBV7-2 CASSPQGFGEKLFF TGTGCCAGCAGCCCCCAGGGGTTTGGGGAAAAACTGTTTTTT
. TRBJ2-5 TRBD1 TRBV20-1 CSAAGTEEETQYF TGCAGTGCCGCAGGGACAGAGGAAGAGACCCAGTACTTC
few TRBJ1-2 . TRBV5-1 CASSEDSDWGYTF TGCGCCAGCAGCGAGGACAGTGACTGGGGCTACACCTTC
many TRBJ2-5 TRBD2 TRBV28 CASSSYGGLAAKETQYF TGTGCCAGCAGTTCCTATGGAGGACTAGCGGCGAAAGAGACCCAGTACTTC
. TRBJ2-2 TRBD2 TRBV3-1 CASSDLAAPGAGELFF TGTGCCAGCAGCGACCTAGCGGCCCCCGGGGCCGGGGAGCTGTTTTTT
many TRBJ1-3 . TRBV6-2/TRBV6-3 CASSPAAGKRNTIYF TGTGCCAGCAGTCCGGCGGCGGGGAAGAGGAACACCATATATTTT
many TRBJ2-7 . TRBV12-3/TRBV12-4 CASSLDGSILTYEQYF TGTGCCAGCAGTTTAGACGGTAGTATCCTTACCTACGAGCAGTACTTC
few TRBJ2-1 . TRBV20-1 CRGGPDWEQFF TGCAGGGGAGGCCCTGACTGGGAGCAGTTCTTC
few TRBJ2-1 TRBD2 TRBV5-1 CASSSIAGGDYEQFF TGCGCCAGCAGCTCGATAGCGGGAGGGGACTATGAGCAGTTCTTC
. TRBJ2-1 . TRBV3-1 CASRLFNEQFF TGTGCCAGCAGGCTATTCAATGAGCAGTTCTTC
many TRBJ2-1 . TRBV12-3/TRBV12-4 CASSLGLGGTINEQFF TGTGCCAGCAGTTTAGGCCTTGGAGGGACAATCAATGAGCAGTTCTTC
. TRBJ2-6 . TRBV6-1 CASRGYSGANVLTF TGTGCCAGCAGGGGATACTCTGGGGCCAACGTCCTGACTTTC
. TRBJ1-2 TRBD1 TRBV5-1 CASSMSQGVDGGYTF TGCGCCAGCAGCATGTCACAGGGGGTCGATGGTGGCTACACCTTC
. TRBJ2-5 TRBD2 TRBV4-1 CASSQELAGGYQETQYF TGCGCCAGCAGCCAAGAACTTGCGGGAGGGTACCAAGAGACCCAGTACTTC
few TRBJ2-1 . TRBV29-1 CSVEDPGVDYNEQFF TGCAGCGTTGAAGATCCGGGAGTGGATTACAATGAGCAGTTCTTC
few TRBJ2-2 . TRBV20-1 CSASQNPNTGELFF TGCAGTGCTAGCCAGAACCCGAACACCGGGGAGCTGTTTTTT
few TRBJ2-1 TRBD1 TRBV6-6 CASSPVTGGSGMNEQFF TGTGCCAGCAGTCCCGTGACAGGGGGGTCGGGTATGAATGAGCAGTTCTTC
. TRBJ1-1 . TRBV6-1 CASSDLTGLNTEAFF TGTGCCAGCAGTGACCTTACAGGGTTAAATACTGAAGCTTTCTTT
. TRBJ2-5 TRBD1 TRBV11-2 CASSLQGATGETQYF TGTGCCAGCAGCTTACAGGGGGCGACGGGGGAGACCCAGTACTTC
few TRBJ2-2 . TRBV6-1 CASSAGQPGELFF TGTGCCAGCAGCGCGGGACAGCCCGGGGAGCTGTTTTTT
. TRBJ2-7 TRBD1 TRBV20-1 CSARRQGVGEQYF TGCAGTGCCCGGCGACAGGGGGTGGGCGAGCAGTACTTC
few TRBJ2-1 TRBD2 TRBV28 CASSPNTLTGTSGHYNEQFF TGTGCCAGCAGTCCTAATACCCTAACCGGGACTAGCGGTCACTACAATGAGCAGTTCTTC
few TRBJ1-1 . TRBV5-4 CASSLGPEAFF TGTGCCAGCAGCTTGGGCCCCGAAGCTTTCTTT
few TRBJ2-7 . TRBV3-1 CASRMGPQLYHEQYF TGTGCCAGCAGAATGGGACCTCAACTCTATCACGAGCAGTACTTC
. TRBJ2-4 . TRBV25-1 CASSEYGFYIQYF TGTGCCAGCAGTGAATACGGGTTTTACATTCAGTACTTC
. TRBJ2-5 . TRBV7-2 CASSRGGLETQYF TGTGCCAGCAGCCGGGGTGGGTTGGAGACCCAGTACTTC
few TRBJ2-7 . TRBV6-6 CASSPETLGLSSYEQYF TGTGCCAGCAGTCCCGAAACGCTCGGGCTAAGCTCCTACGAGCAGTACTTC
. TRBJ2-5 . TRBV3-1 CASSPVGGRETQYF TGTGCCAGCAGCCCGGTGGGGGGCAGAGAGACCCAGTACTTC
many TRBJ1-4 . TRBV6-1 CASRPTGGGEKLFF TGTGCCAGCAGACCGACAGGCGGAGGGGAAAAACTGTTTTTT
. TRBJ2-5 . TRBV5-5 CASSSLGETQYF TGTGCCAGCAGCTCCCTTGGGGAGACCCAGTACTTC
. TRBJ2-2 . TRBV12-3/TRBV12-4 CASRFNRGSTGELFF TGTGCCAGCAGGTTCAACCGAGGGTCCACCGGGGAGCTGTTTTTT
. TRBJ2-5 . TRBV20-1 CSALLSETQYF TGCAGTGCTCTCCTATCAGAGACCCAGTACTTC
. TRBJ2-7 TRBD2 TRBV28 CASTPSGGDHEQYF TGTGCCAGCACCCCCTCTGGGGGGGACCACGAGCAGTACTTC
. TRBJ2-2 TRBD2 TRBV20-1 CSASDPTSGLTGELFF TGCAGTGCTAGCGACCCCACTAGCGGCCTGACCGGGGAGCTGTTTTTT
few TRBJ1-1 . TRBV29-1 CSVAAGYTEAFF TGCAGCGTTGCCGCAGGGTACACTGAAGCTTTCTTT